A single sample gave rise to the 29 T cell receptor beta chains below, sequenced in a study of blood T cells in healthy people across ages. Primed by a sample-barcoded 5' primer and a J-beta primer mix, a second PCR proceeded for roughly 6 to 12 cycles. TCRdb passed the 5' RACE reads through MiXCR, listing each CDR3 protein once. This sample yields 1.4 million or so distinct CDR3 sequences, of which under 55% are seen a single time; under 5% belongs to the top ten. Sequencing was carried out using blood. These receptors all come from a young woman in good health.

V and J are TRBV29-1 and TRBJ2-5, with 7 bases that match TRBD1. CDR1 SQVTM and CDR2 ANQGSEA come from the germline V gene. Trimming at V came to 7 bases and at J to 3 bases, leaving 5 bases not matched to a gene. The CDR3 consists of 12 residues. CDR3 region: CSGDRVEETQYF. CDR3 sequence (DNA): TGCAGCGGAGACAGGGTAGAAGAGACCCAGTACTTC.

In its sample, this clonotype was seen a few times. The chain couples TRBV10-3 to TRBJ1-6; 7 bases agree with TRBD1. CDR1 ENHRY and CDR2 SYGVKD come from the germline V gene. The ends lost 7 bases at V and 8 bases at J; junction bases unmatched: 14. This CDR3 is built from 16 residues. CDR3: CAINFGQDKPDSPLHF. The DNA of the CDR3 is TGTGCCATCAACTTTGGACAGGACAAACCTGATTCACCCCTCCACTTT.

On this clonotype: This may be a read error: a much more frequent sequence differs by one nucleotide. This sequence joins TRBV6-5 and TRBJ1-5; D remains ambiguous. Trimming left V 11 bases short and J 7 bases short, with 9 bases between. The CDR3 has 10 amino acids. CDR1 is MNHEY and CDR2 is SVGAGI in the germline V gene. Written as DNA, the CDR3 is TGTGCCTCCGGTATCCAGCCCCAGCATTTT. Translated: CASGIQPQHF.

V gene TRBV10-3 combines with J gene TRBJ2-5; 7 bases are shared with TRBD1. The CDR3 has 14 amino acids. J lost 4 bases, V lost 4 bases, and 6 bases had no gene match. Looked up from germline, CDR1 is ENHRY and CDR2 is SYGVKD. This CDR3 is CAISGRQGSETQYF. CDR3 DNA: TGTGCCATCAGTGGACGACAGGGCTCAGAGACCCAGTACTTC.

The V gene is TRBV25-1, the J gene TRBJ2-6, with D perhaps TRBD2 (5 bases). This CDR3 region has 14 residues. Trimming stripped 8 bases from V and 0 bases from J, with 8 bases between. Looked up from germline, CDR1 is MGHDK and CDR2 is SYGVNS. In DNA form, the CDR3 reads TGTGCCAGCGGAGGTTTCTCTGGGGCCAACGTCCTGACTTTC. Protein sequence: CASGGFSGANVLTF.

The V call is TRBV6-1, the J call TRBJ1-2; D is possibly TRBD1 (6 bases). The germline V gene encodes CDR1 MNHNS and CDR2 SASEGT. V shed 0 bases and J shed 4 bases, with 15 bases lying between them. The CDR3 loop spans 16 amino acids. CDR3 bases: TGTGCCAGCAGTGAAGCGCGGTGGGGGCGTTCCTATGGCTACACCTTC. This gives the protein CASSEARWGRSYGYTF.

The chain couples TRBV7-9 to TRBJ1-1, with D hard to call. V gave up 6 bases and J gave up 6 bases, with 11 bases separating them. This CDR3 is built from 12 residues. Per the germline V gene, CDR1 is SEHNR and CDR2 is FQNEAQ (reference sequence). The chain's CDR3 is CASRGRQPEAFF. In DNA, the CDR3 is TGTGCCAGCAGAGGAAGACAACCTGAAGCTTTCTTT. The full variable domain, completed using reference TRBV7-9 and TRBJ1-1, is DTGVSQNPRHKITKRGQNVTFRCDPISEHNRLYWYRQTLGQGPEFLTYFQNEAQLEKSRLLSDRFSAERPKGSFSTLEIQRTEQGDSAMYLCASRGRQPEAFFGQGTRLTVV.

This clonotype was observed a handful of times. The chain has TRBV5-8 and TRBJ1-4; D uncertain. Trimming shortened V by 2 bases and J by 3 bases, and 20 bases separated the two germline ends. This CDR3 is 18 amino acids long. Germline V gene data show CDR1 as SGHTS and CDR2 as YDEGEE. The CDR3 spells CASSFHTVHRGPNEKLFF. Written as DNA, the CDR3 is TGTGCCAGCAGCTTTCACACCGTACACCGGGGTCCTAATGAAAAACTGTTTTTT.

The chain is built from TRBV4-3 and TRBJ2-3; D is possibly TRBD2 (5 bases). Per germline, CDR1 LGHNA and CDR2 YSLEER. The CDR3 length is 15 residues. V shed 1 base and J shed 1 base, with 9 bases lying between them. The CDR3: CASSQGGSGTDTQYF. Written as DNA, the CDR3 is TGCGCCAGCAGCCAAGGAGGTAGCGGCACAGATACGCAGTATTTT.

In this sample, this clonotype turned up many times. The chain recombines TRBV27 with TRBJ2-3; either TRBD1 or TRBD2 may fit D (5 bases each). Germline CDR1 and CDR2: MNHEY and SMNVEV (reference sequence). This CDR3 spans 15 amino acids. V was pared by 3 bases and J by 6 bases, with 16 bases between. CDR3 sequence reads: CASSFLGGATDTQYF. The CDR3 nucleotides read TGTGCCAGCAGTTTCCTTGGGGGAGCCACGGATACGCAGTATTTT.

J is TRBJ2-1 and V is TRBV5-1; possible D gene TRBD2, 5 bases. Germline V gene sequence: CDR1 SGHRS, CDR2 YFSETQ. Trimming pared 6 bases from V and 9 bases from J, leaving 19 bases between. The CDR3 extends over 14 amino acids. CDR3 loop: CASIIGNGVGEQFF. In DNA form, the CDR3 reads TGCGCCAGCATCATCGGGAACGGGGTCGGTGAGCAGTTCTTC.

The chain uses TRBV11-2 and TRBJ2-2, with 16 positions matching TRBD2. There are 20 residues in the CDR3. CDR1 and CDR2 (germline): SGHAT, FQNNGV. Trimming removed 1 base from V and 4 bases from J; junction bases left unmatched: 9. CDR3 sequence (DNA): TGTGCCAGCAGCTTAGGAGAGGGACTAGCGGGGGGGCGAGGCACCGGGGAGCTGTTTTTT. As protein: CASSLGEGLAGGRGTGELFF.

The J gene is TRBJ2-2, the V gene TRBV16; D is perhaps TRBD2 (6 bases). Germline V gene lookup returns CDR1 KGHSY and CDR2 FQNENV. The CDR3 has 16 residues. V lost 4 bases, J lost 6 bases, and 18 bases lay in between. Written as DNA, the CDR3 is TGTGCCAGCAGCCTCTATCCTCGGGGGATGGCCGGGGAGCTGTTTTTT. Protein product: CASSLYPRGMAGELFF.

For the CDR3, the DNA is TGTGCCAGCAGCGCCGCGGGGCAAAACATTCAGTACTTC. Protein product: CASSAAGQNIQYF. The rearrangement uses TRBV6-4 and TRBJ2-4; tentative D call: TRBD2 (6 bases). Between the trimmed V and J ends, which lost 6 bases and 5 bases, there was a span of 11 bases. From germline, CDR1 is MRHNA and CDR2 SNTAGT. The CDR3 extends over 13 amino acids.

The genes are TRBV3-1 and TRBJ1-1; 7 nucleotides match TRBD1. The CDR3 loop spans 14 amino acids. Germline loops: CDR1 LGHDT, CDR2 YNNKEL (reference sequence). The V segment lost 1 base and the J segment 4 bases; nucleotides outside the gene matches: 3. CDR3 amino acids: CASSQATGSTEAFF. CDR3 nucleotides: TGTGCCAGCAGCCAAGCGACAGGGAGCACTGAAGCTTTCTTT.

The gene calls are TRBV28 and TRBJ2-7; tentatively, D is TRBD1 or TRBD2 (5 bases each). This CDR3 region has 15 residues. V gave up 7 bases and J gave up 0 bases, with 16 bases separating them. In germline, CDR1 is MDHEN, CDR2 SYDVKM. CDR3 loop: CASINVGAGSYEQYF. The CDR3 bases are TGTGCCAGCATCAATGTCGGGGCGGGCTCCTACGAGCAGTACTTC. The entire variable domain, with the rest obtained from reference TRBV28 and TRBJ2-7, is as follows: DVKVTQSSRYLVKRTGEKVFLECVQDMDHENMFWYRQDPGLGLRLIYFSYDVKMKEKGDIPEGYSVSREKKERFSLILESASTNQTSMYLCASINVGAGSYEQYFGPGTRLTVT.

The V gene is TRBV6-5, the J gene TRBJ2-2; D is perhaps TRBD2 (6 bases). Germline V gene data show CDR1 as MNHEY and CDR2 as SVGAGI. The V end lost 5 bases, the J end lost 4 bases, and 14 bases lay between the germline ends. This CDR3 has 15 amino acids. CDR3 amino acids: CASSQELAATGELFF. CDR3 DNA: TGTGCCAGCAGTCAGGAACTAGCTGCCACCGGGGAGCTGTTTTTT.

There are a few counts of this clonotype. The chain employs TRBV12-3 or TRBV12-4 and TRBJ1-5; weak D call: TRBD1 (6 bases). V gave up 1 base and J gave up 6 bases, with 13 bases separating them. The CDR3 is made up of 15 amino acids. The CDR3 DNA reads as TGTGCCAGCAGTTTAGACGACAGGTTTGGTCAGCCCCAGCATTTT. It translates to CASSLDDRFGQPQHF.

The CDR3 sequence is CASSPLGSGEYNEQYF. The CDR3, as DNA: TGTGCCAGCAGCCCCTTGGGTAGCGGGGAATACAATGAGCAGTACTTC. The chain is built from TRBV28 and TRBJ2-7; 8 nucleotides line up with TRBD2. With 6 bases clipped from V and 7 bases from J, the junction kept 17 bases outside the gene matches. CDR3 size: 16 residues. The germline V gene has CDR1 MDHEN and CDR2 SYDVKM.

V gene TRBV27 combines with J gene TRBJ2-7; D uncertain. The V gene's germline CDR1 is MNHEY and CDR2 SMNVEV (reference sequence). This CDR3 comprises 14 residues. The germline V and J ends were trimmed by 4 bases and 2 bases, with 12 bases remaining between them. CDR3 nucleotides: TGTGCCAGCAGTTCACGACTTTCTACCTACGAGCAGTACTTC. It yields the protein CASSSRLSTYEQYF.

The genes are TRBV20-1 and TRBJ1-5; D might be TRBD1 (6 bases). The CDR3 extends over 17 amino acids. Trimming removed 0 bases at V and 5 bases at J, with 20 bases between. Germline lookup yields CDR1 DFQATT and CDR2 SNEGSKA (reference sequence). As DNA, the CDR3 is TGCAGTGCTAGAGAAAGATTAATACAGGGTGTTTATCAGCCCCAGCATTTT. It is translated as CSARERLIQGVYQPQHF.

This rearrangement joins TRBV6-2 or TRBV6-3 to TRBJ2-7; TRBD2 is a possible D gene (6 bases). CDR3 length: 16 amino acids. Looked up from germline, CDR1 is MNHEY and CDR2 is SVGEGT. V lost 7 bases and J 0 bases, leaving 19 bases between the germline ends. The CDR3 is CASTTFTRENSYEQYF. CDR3 nucleotides: TGTGCCAGCACCACATTCACGCGGGAAAACTCCTACGAGCAGTACTTC.

This clonotype appeared a few times. The V gene is TRBV7-9, the J gene TRBJ2-7; no clear D. Germline values: CDR1 SEHNR, CDR2 FQNEAQ (reference sequence). The CDR3 totals 14 residues. With 5 bases removed from V and 5 bases from J, the gap between germline ends came to 16 bases. CDR3 DNA sequence: TGTGCCAGCAGCCCGGCGCTGCCTCCTGACGAGCAGTACTTC. Its translation: CASSPALPPDEQYF.

This clonotype has just a few counts. The chain is built from TRBV7-2 and TRBJ2-1, with D uncertain. The CDR3 is 18 residues long. Germline CDR1 and CDR2: SGHTA and FQGNSA. Between the trimmed V and J ends, which lost 5 bases and 0 bases, there was a span of 20 bases. The CDR3 region has the DNA TGTGCCAGCAGCCTAGGGAATCGTCGACGTAGCTCCTACAATGAGCAGTTCTTC. This encodes CASSLGNRRRSSYNEQFF.

DNA of the CDR3: TGCGCCAGCAGCCAAGTCAGGGTGAGCACAGATACGCAGTATTTT. Protein sequence: CASSQVRVSTDTQYF. This sequence joins TRBV4-1 and TRBJ2-3, with D maybe TRBD1 (5 bases). Trimming took off 1 base at V and 0 bases at J, with 8 bases between the two ends. The CDR3 length is 15 residues. Germline V gene sequence: CDR1 MGHRA, CDR2 YSYEKL.

The chain couples TRBV28 to TRBJ2-7; 16 nucleotides align to TRBD2. The CDR3 is 18 residues long. With 2 bases clipped from V and 1 base from J, the junction kept 5 bases outside the gene matches. Germline CDR1 is MDHEN and CDR2 is SYDVKM. Here the CDR3 reads CASSLPGLAGGPSYEQYF. CDR3 nucleotides: TGTGCCAGCAGTTTACCGGGACTAGCGGGAGGGCCTTCCTACGAGCAGTACTTC.

The chain combines TRBV5-1 with TRBJ1-2; TRBD1 matches 7 bases. V was clipped by 4 bases and J by 6 bases; unmatched bases: 12. CDR3 size: 15 residues. Germline V lookup: CDR1 SGHRS, CDR2 YFSETQ. CDR3 region: CASSRGGQALDGYTF. CDR3 nucleotide sequence: TGCGCCAGCAGCCGGGGAGGACAGGCGCTCGATGGCTACACCTTC.

This clonotype was seen a few times. The rearrangement joins TRBV3-1 to TRBJ2-7, with D unclear. This CDR3 is built from 13 residues. Looked up from germline, CDR1 is LGHDT and CDR2 is YNNKEL (reference sequence). V lost 0 bases, J lost 2 bases, and 5 bases lay in between. The CDR3 nucleotides read TGTGCCAGCAGCCAAGATAAAACCTACGAGCAGTACTTC. Protein sequence: CASSQDKTYEQYF.

This clonotype has just one count. The V call is TRBV20-1, the J call TRBJ2-7; maybe TRBD2 (6 bases). CDR1 is DFQATT, CDR2 SNEGSKA, per germline (reference sequence). This CDR3 has 15 residues. Between the trimmed V and J ends, which lost 6 bases and 7 bases, there was a span of 25 bases. DNA for the CDR3: TGCAGTGCACCACGACTAGTGGGAACCTACAATGAGCAGTACTTC. This translates into CSAPRLVGTYNEQYF.